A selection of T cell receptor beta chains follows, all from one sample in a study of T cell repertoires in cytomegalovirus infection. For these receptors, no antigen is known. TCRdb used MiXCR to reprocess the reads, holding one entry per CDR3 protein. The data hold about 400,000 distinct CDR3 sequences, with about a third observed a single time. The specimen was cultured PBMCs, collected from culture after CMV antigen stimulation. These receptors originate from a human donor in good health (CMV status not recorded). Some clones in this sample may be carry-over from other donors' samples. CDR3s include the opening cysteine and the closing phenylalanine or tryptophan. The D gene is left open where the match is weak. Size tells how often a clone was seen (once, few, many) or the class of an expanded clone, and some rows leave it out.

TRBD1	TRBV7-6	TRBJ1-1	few	TGTGCCAGCACCAGGACAGGAGGGCTGAACACTGAAGCTTTCTTT	CASTRTGGLNTEAFF
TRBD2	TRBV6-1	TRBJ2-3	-	TGTGCCAGCAGTGAATTAGCGGGAGGGTACACAGATACGCAGTATTTT	CASSELAGGYTDTQYF
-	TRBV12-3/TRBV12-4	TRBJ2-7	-	TGTGCCAGCAGTCCGGGGTATGGGTCCTACGAGCAGTACTTC	CASSPGYGSYEQYF
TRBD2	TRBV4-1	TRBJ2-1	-	TGCGCCAGCAGCCTGTTGGGGCTAGCGGATTACAATGAGCAGTTCTTC	CASSLLGLADYNEQFF
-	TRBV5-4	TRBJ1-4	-	TGTGCCAGCAGCTCCGGTACCTCAACTAATGAAAAACTGTTTTTT	CASSSGTSTNEKLFF
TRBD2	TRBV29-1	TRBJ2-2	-	TGCAGCGTTCCCCGCGGGGGAGCAGGGATGGTCACCGGGGAGCTGTTTTTT	CSVPRGGAGMVTGELFF
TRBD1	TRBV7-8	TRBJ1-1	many	TGTGCCAGCCTAGACAGGGGGACTATGAACACTGAAGCTTTCTTT	CASLDRGTMNTEAFF
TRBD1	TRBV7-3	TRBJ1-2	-	TGTGCCAGCAGCACACAGGGGGCCCCCCGTGGCTACACCTTC	CASSTQGAPRGYTF
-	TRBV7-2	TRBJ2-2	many	TGTGCCAGCAGCTTAATAAGGAACACCGGGGAGCTGTTTTTT	CASSLIRNTGELFF
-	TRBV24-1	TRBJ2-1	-	TGTGCCACCAGTGGACTGAACAATGAGCAGTTCTTC	CATSGLNNEQFF
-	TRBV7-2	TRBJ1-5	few	TGTGCCAGCAGCTTAGACAGGGATCGAGGGCCCCAGCATTTT	CASSLDRDRGPQHF
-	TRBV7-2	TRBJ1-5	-	TGTGCCAGCAGCTCGGGAGCGGGCAATCAGCCCCAGCATTTT	CASSSGAGNQPQHF
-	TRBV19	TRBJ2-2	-	TGTGCCAGTAGTTCCTTCCCGGGACAGGAGCTGTTTTTT	CASSSFPGQELFF
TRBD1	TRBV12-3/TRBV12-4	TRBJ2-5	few	TGTGCCAGCAGTTGGCCTGGACAGGGCCGGGAGACCCAGTACTTC	CASSWPGQGRETQYF
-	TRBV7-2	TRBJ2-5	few	TGTGCCAGCAGCCGACTAGGGGCCAAAGAGACCCAGTACTTC	CASSRLGAKETQYF
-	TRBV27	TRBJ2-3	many	TGTGCCAGCGGGTGGCAGGGGGGAGGTACAGATACGCAGTATTTT	CASGWQGGGTDTQYF
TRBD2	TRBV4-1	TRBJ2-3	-	TGTGCCAGCAGCCCACGACTAGCAGAGGATACGCAGTATTTT	CASSPRLAEDTQYF
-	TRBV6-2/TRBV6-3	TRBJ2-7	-	TGTGCCAGCAGTTACGTCGAGCGGGCTACCTACGAGCAGTACTTC	CASSYVERATYEQYF
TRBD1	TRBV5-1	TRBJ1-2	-	TGCGCCAGCAGCTGGGGACAGTTCCGTGGCTACACCTTC	CASSWGQFRGYTF
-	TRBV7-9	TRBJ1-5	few	TGTGCCAGCAGCCGCGACGGGGGACATCAGCCCCAGCATTTT	CASSRDGGHQPQHF
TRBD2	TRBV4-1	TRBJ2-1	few	TGCGCCAGCAGCCAATGGACTAGCGGACGATACAATGAGCAGTTCTTC	CASSQWTSGRYNEQFF
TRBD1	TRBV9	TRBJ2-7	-	TGTGCCAGCAGCGCGCAAGACAGGGCTGGCCACGAGCAGTACTTC	CASSAQDRAGHEQYF
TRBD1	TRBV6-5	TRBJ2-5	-	TGTGCCAGCAGTTACCAGTGGACAGGGGAAGAGACCCAGTACTTC	CASSYQWTGEETQYF
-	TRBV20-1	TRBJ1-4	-	TGCAGTGCGGAACCGGTTGCAACTAATGAAAAACTGTTTTTT	CSAEPVATNEKLFF
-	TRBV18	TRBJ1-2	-	TGTGCCAGCTCACCCGGAGGGGGACTTGGCTACACCTTC	CASSPGGGLGYTF
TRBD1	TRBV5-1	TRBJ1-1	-	TGCGCCAGCAGCTCCGGGACAGGGGGCATGAACACTGAAGCTTTCTTT	CASSSGTGGMNTEAFF
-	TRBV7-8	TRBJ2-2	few	TGTGCCAGCCAGCTTCTTTTGGTCTCAGTTCGGATCCCGAACACCGGGGAGCTGTTTTTT	CASQLLLVSVRIPNTGELFF
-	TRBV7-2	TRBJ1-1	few	TGTGCCAGCAGCCCGCATGGGGGCTCGGGCACTGAAGCTTTCTTT	CASSPHGGSGTEAFF
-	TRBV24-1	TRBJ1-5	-	TGTGCCACCAGTGATTTGTCCGGGAATCAGCCCCAGCATTTT	CATSDLSGNQPQHF
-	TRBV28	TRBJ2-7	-	TGTGCCAGCAGTTCCCCCCTCGAGCAGTACTTC	CASSSPLEQYF
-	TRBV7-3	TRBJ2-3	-	TGTGCCAGCAGCCCTACCGGGCGGGGGCGCAATGCTGATACGCAGTATTTT	CASSPTGRGRNADTQYF
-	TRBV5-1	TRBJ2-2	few	TGCGCCAGCAGCTTGGAGAGAGGGGTCACCGGGGAGCTGTTTTTT	CASSLERGVTGELFF
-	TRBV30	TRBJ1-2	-	TGTGCCTGGAGTACGGGGGGCTCTAGCTACACCTTC	CAWSTGGSSYTF
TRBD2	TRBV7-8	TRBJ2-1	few	TGTGCCAGCAGGGAACTAGCGGGAGGGTTCCACAATGAGCAGTTCTTC	CASRELAGGFHNEQFF